This entry concerns a single T cell receptor (beta chain). Antigen specificity is unknown. Clones were sequenced by immunoSEQ multiplex PCR, and TCRdb holds only the in-frame ones, with some missing. The table lists about 150,000 clones, 90% of them singletons, with approximately 0.99% in the top ten. The CDR3 spans 14 residues. Germline V gives CDR1 SNHLY, CDR2 FYNNEI. V lost 7 bases to trimming and J lost 1 base; unmatched junction nucleotides: 5. The sample is drawn from a study of OX40 agonist ivuxolimab in advanced cancers. The wider study: Cohort: approximately 83% men, mean age around 61, aged roughly 23 to 90.

Study-wide findings and caveats: Low normalized T-cell clonal expansion also characterized some of the nonresponders.

The TCR was taken from an adult with an advanced solid tumor such as melanoma, head and neck, liver or kidney cancer. The genes are TRBV2 and TRBJ1-1, with 8 bases matching TRBD1. This specimen was CD4+ or CD8+ T cells sorted from blood, taken in a trial of the OX40 agonist ivuxolimab. The chain's CDR3 is CASTFGTGNTEAFF. In DNA form, the CDR3 reads TGTGCCAGCACATTCGGGACAGGGAACACTGAAGCTTTCTTT.